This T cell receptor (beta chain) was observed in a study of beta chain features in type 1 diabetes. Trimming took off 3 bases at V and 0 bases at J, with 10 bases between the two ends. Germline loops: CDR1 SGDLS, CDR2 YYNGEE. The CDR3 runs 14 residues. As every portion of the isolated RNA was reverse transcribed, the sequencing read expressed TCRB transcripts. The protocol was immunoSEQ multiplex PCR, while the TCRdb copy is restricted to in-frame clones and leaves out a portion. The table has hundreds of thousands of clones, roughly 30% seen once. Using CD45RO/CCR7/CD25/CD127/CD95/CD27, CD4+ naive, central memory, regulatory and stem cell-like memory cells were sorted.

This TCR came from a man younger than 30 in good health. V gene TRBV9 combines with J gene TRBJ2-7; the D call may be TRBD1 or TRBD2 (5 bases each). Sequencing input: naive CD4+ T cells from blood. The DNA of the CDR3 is TGTGCCAGCAGCGGGGACCCATACTCCTACGAGCAGTACTTC. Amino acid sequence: CASSGDPYSYEQYF.